One and the same sample provided the 32 T cell receptor beta chains below, sequenced in a study of spatial heterogeneity in lung cancer. Study observations and caveats: Counts of expanded intratumoral alpha and beta TCRs tracked tumor mutation counts.

These receptors' antigens are unknown. One entry per CDR3 protein, called by TCRdb with MiXCR from the 5' RACE reads. The repertoire includes 5,000 to 6,500 distinct CDR3 sequences, about 7% of them detected once, and about 35% sits in the top ten. This sample's time point: sample taken at primary tumor resection. The sample consisted of lung tumor tissue, taken at surgery. The receptors here all came from a female donor with early-stage non-small cell lung cancer.

About this clonotype itself: An end of the junction does not agree with germline; a read error may underlie this. The library was prepared for alpha chains; this beta chain is a stray read, so its frequency means little. V is TRBV5-6 and J is TRBJ1-5, with TRBD1 matching over 11 bases. The germline CDR1 and CDR2 sequences are SGHDT and YYEEEE. The CDR3 totals 15 residues. The CDR3: CVSSLAGTGGQPQHF. For the CDR3, the DNA is TGTGTCAGCAGCTTGGCCGGGACAGGGGGGCAGCCCCAGCATTTT.

This clonotype came up many times. Being off target in a library aimed at alpha chains, this beta chain has a size of little meaning. This rearrangement joins TRBV7-2 to TRBJ2-5; 8 bases line up with TRBD1. CDR3 size: 14 residues. CDR1 SGHTA and CDR2 FQGNSA come from the germline V gene. V lost 5 bases to trimming and J lost 5 bases; unmatched junction nucleotides: 7. CDR3 DNA: TGTGCCAGCAGCACCTGGACAGGGCGCGAGACCCAGTACTTC. It encodes CASSTWTGRETQYF.

This clonotype qualifies as medium-sized (0.01 to 0.1%). Because this beta chain is a stray read in a library intended to capture alpha chains, its abundance should not be given much weight. The chain is built from TRBV28 and TRBJ1-2, with 12 positions matching TRBD1. The CDR3 loop spans 19 amino acids. The germline CDR1 and CDR2 sequences are MDHEN and SYDVKM. Germline trimming cut 3 bases from V and 3 bases from J; bases unmatched to any gene: 14. For the CDR3, the DNA is TGTGCCAGCAGTTTTCGCCCCTCCGGGACAGGGGGCGCTTACTATGGCTACACCTTC. Translating it yields CASSFRPSGTGGAYYGYTF.

This clonotype was recorded many times. Being off target in a library aimed at alpha chains, this beta chain has a size of little meaning. The rearrangement links TRBV2 to TRBJ1-1; unclear D gene. V gave up 3 bases and J gave up 0 bases, with 11 bases separating them. This CDR3 has 15 residues. Germline values: CDR1 SNHLY, CDR2 FYNNEI. The CDR3 region has the DNA TGTGCCAGCAGTGACCGAGGCTACTTGAACACTGAAGCTTTCTTT. It codes for CASSDRGYLNTEAFF.

By share of the sample, this clonotype is medium-sized. This beta chain came through as a stray read in a library set up for alpha chains, and its size says little. The chain combines TRBV11-2 with TRBJ2-2; D is ambiguous. The CDR3 has 14 residues. CDR1 and CDR2 (germline): SGHAT, FQNNGV. V was shortened by 3 bases and J by 1 base, with 6 bases between the two germline ends. Here the CDR3 reads CASSFELNTGELFF. In nucleotides, the CDR3 is TGTGCCAGCAGCTTTGAGCTGAACACCGGGGAGCTGTTTTTT.

This clonotype occurred many times. As an off-target read in a library built for alpha chains, this beta chain has a frequency of little significance. The chain joins TRBV12-3 or TRBV12-4 to TRBJ2-1, with a tentative D call TRBD2 (6 bases). The CDR3 has 13 residues. With 5 bases removed from V and 5 bases from J, the gap between germline ends came to 10 bases. The CDR3, as DNA: TGTGCCAGCAGTCGGGAGCGGCACAATGAGCAGTTCTTC. Residues: CASSRERHNEQFF.

Of note for this clonotype: This beta chain was picked up by a library intended for alpha chains and is off target, so its count carries little meaning. Written as DNA, the CDR3 is TGTGCCATCAGTGGGGGATATGGCGGGGGGCACACAGATACGCAGTATTTT. Translating gives CAISGGYGGGHTDTQYF. The rearrangement joins TRBV10-3 to TRBJ2-3; 8 nucleotides match TRBD2. V dropped 4 bases and J dropped 2; count of bases not matched to a gene: 11. CDR3 length equals 17 residues. The germline CDR1 and CDR2 sequences are ENHRY and SYGVKD.

A remark on this clonotype: With the library built for alpha chains, this beta chain is off target and its frequency is not meaningful. The CDR3 region is CASSFGGQGTGELFF. CDR3 nucleotide sequence: TGTGCCAGCAGCTTCGGGGGGCAGGGCACCGGGGAGCTGTTTTTT. The V call is TRBV11-2, the J call TRBJ2-2; D possibly corresponds to TRBD2 (7 bases). The V end lost 3 bases, the J end lost 4 bases, and 12 bases lay between the germline ends. Looked up from germline, CDR1 is SGHAT and CDR2 is FQNNGV. The CDR3 is 15 amino acids.

By proportion, this clonotype is medium-sized. This beta chain was picked up by a library intended for alpha chains and is off target, so its count carries little meaning. The chain carries TRBV11-2 and TRBJ2-3; the D is unclear. V was shortened by 1 base and J by 1 base, with 9 bases between the two germline ends. The CDR3 length is 15 residues. Germline V lookup: CDR1 SGHAT, CDR2 FQNNGV. This chain's CDR3 is CASSLGLGGTDTQYF. The CDR3 nucleotides read TGTGCCAGCAGCTTAGGTCTAGGAGGCACAGATACGCAGTATTTT. The whole variable domain, remainder taken from reference TRBV11-2 and TRBJ2-3, is EAGVAQSPRYKIIEKRQSVAFWCNPISGHATLYWYQQILGQGPKLLIQFQNNGVVDDSQLPKDRFSAERLKGVDSTLKIQPAKLEDSAVYLCASSLGLGGTDTQYFGPGTRLTVL.

There are many counts of this clonotype. Since it is a stray read in a library aimed at alpha chains, this beta chain has a size that is not meaningful. DNA of the CDR3: TGTGCCAGCTCACCACCAGCCCGAAGCTACGAGCAGTACTTC. It is translated as CASSPPARSYEQYF. This chain links TRBV18 with TRBJ2-7; D not resolved. This CDR3 comprises 14 residues. V was clipped by 0 bases and J by 3 bases, with 9 bases between them. CDR1 is KGHSH, CDR2 LQKENI, per germline.

This clonotype is medium-sized (0.01 to 0.1%) by share. As an off-target read in a library built for alpha chains, this beta chain has a frequency of little significance. This rearrangement joins TRBV29-1 to TRBJ2-3; tentative D call: TRBD2 (6 bases). CDR1 and CDR2 from the germline V gene are SQVTM and ANQGSEA. Trimming pared 7 bases from V and 3 bases from J, leaving 23 bases between. This CDR3 has 16 amino acids. The CDR3 reads CSAGWRGSDGTDTQYF. The CDR3 DNA reads TGCAGCGCCGGGTGGCGGGGCTCGGATGGGACAGATACGCAGTATTTT.

This clonotype has a count of ten or more. This beta chain slipped into a library made for alpha chains as a stray read, so its size is not meaningful. The chain is built from TRBV6-1 and TRBJ2-2, with TRBD2 matching over 9 bases. Germline CDR1 MNHNS, CDR2 SASEGT. CDR3 length: 16 amino acids. After removal of 8 bases from V and 3 bases from J, the junction contained 10 bases not matched to a gene. The CDR3 loop is CASDPEAGGHTGELFF. The DNA of the CDR3 is TGTGCCAGCGATCCAGAAGCGGGGGGACACACCGGGGAGCTGTTTTTT.

This clonotype has ten or more counts. A library made for alpha chains picked up this beta chain off target, so its size means little. V usage is TRBV29-1 and J usage is TRBJ2-3; D possibly uses TRBD1 or TRBD2 (5 bases each). Germline V lookup: CDR1 SQVTM, CDR2 ANQGSEA. V lost 4 bases and J lost 1, with 9 bases in between. The CDR3 totals 13 residues. The CDR3 region is CSVGGIGTDTQYF. In DNA form, the CDR3 reads TGCAGCGTTGGGGGGATCGGCACAGATACGCAGTATTTT.

This clonotype rates as medium-sized. For a library built for alpha chains, this beta chain is a stray read; little rests on its size. This chain links TRBV20-1 with TRBJ2-1; 9 bases map to TRBD2. V lost 5 bases, J lost 2 bases, and 4 bases stayed unmatched. Germline V CDR1 and CDR2: DFQATT, SNEGSKA (reference sequence). The CDR3 is made up of 14 amino acids. CDR3 sequence (DNA): TGCAGTGCTGGAAGCGGGAGGACCTACAATGAGCAGTTCTTC. It encodes CSAGSGRTYNEQFF.

This clonotype occurred many times. Little can be read into the size of this beta chain, an off-target read in a library designed for alpha chains. The chain links TRBV5-1 to TRBJ1-1, with 7 bases identical to TRBD1. CDR1 is SGHRS and CDR2 is YFSETQ in the germline V gene. The CDR3 has 15 amino acids. With V trimmed by 4 bases and J by 6 bases, 12 bases remained unmatched. This CDR3 is CASSETGNIGAEAFF. The CDR3 bases are TGCGCCAGCAGCGAGACAGGGAATATCGGGGCTGAAGCTTTCTTT.

This clonotype was found many times. This beta chain was picked up by a library intended for alpha chains and is off target, so its count carries little meaning. This rearrangement joins TRBV5-1 to TRBJ1-2; D unresolved. Germline V gene lookup returns CDR1 SGHRS and CDR2 YFSETQ. This CDR3 is built from 14 residues. The V end lost 0 bases, the J end lost 3 bases, and 9 bases lay between the germline ends. CDR3 sequence reads: CASSLGQLDYGYTF. The DNA of the CDR3 is TGCGCCAGCAGCTTGGGGCAGCTTGACTATGGCTACACCTTC.

In this sample, this clonotype turned up many times. Little can be read into the size of this beta chain, an off-target read in a library designed for alpha chains. The chain is built from TRBV6-2 or TRBV6-3 and TRBJ2-6; D gene unclear. The CDR3 totals 14 residues. Germline CDR1 is MNHEY and CDR2 is SVGEGT. The V end was cut by 7 bases, the J end by 2 bases, with 9 bases between. The CDR3 region is CASTEDAGANVLTF. In DNA, the CDR3 is TGTGCCAGCACCGAAGATGCTGGGGCCAACGTCCTGACTTTC.

Ten or more counts support this clonotype. A library made for alpha chains picked up this beta chain off target, so its size means little. V and J are TRBV11-1 and TRBJ2-2; D not certain. The CDR3 extends over 15 amino acids. Trimming stripped 5 bases from V and 6 bases from J, with 16 bases between. Germline CDR1 reads SGHAT; CDR2 reads FQDESV (reference sequence). CDR3 region: CASSQDRVWAGELFF. In nucleotides, the CDR3 is TGTGCCAGCAGCCAGGATCGGGTTTGGGCCGGGGAGCTGTTTTTT.

This clonotype was observed at least ten times. The size of this beta chain means little, since it is a stray read in a library made for alpha chains. The V and J genes are TRBV6-5 and TRBJ2-7; weak D call: TRBD2 (5 bases). V was shortened by 0 bases and J by 6 bases, with 18 bases between the two germline ends. Germline-derived CDR1 and CDR2 are MNHEY and SVGAGI. CDR3 length equals 16 residues. The CDR3 loop is CASSYSPPHLAGEQYV. CDR3 in DNA: TGTGCCAGCAGTTACTCTCCCCCGCATCTAGCCGGCGAGCAGTACGTC.

At least ten counts were recorded for this clonotype. The library was built for alpha chains, so this beta chain is an off-target read and its size means little. The rearrangement joins TRBV5-1 to TRBJ1-1; the D is unclear. CDR1 is SGHRS, CDR2 YFSETQ, per germline. The V end was cut by 0 bases, the J end by 1 base, with 7 bases between. The CDR3 runs to 14 residues. Here the CDR3 DNA reads TGCGCCAGCAGCTTGGCCGGTACGAACACTGAAGCTTTCTTT. Encoded protein: CASSLAGTNTEAFF. Supplemented by reference TRBV5-1 and TRBJ1-1, the full variable domain reads KAGVTQTPRYLIKTRGQQVTLSCSPISGHRSVSWYQQTPGQGLQFLFEYFSETQRNKGNFPGRFSGRQFSNSRSEMNVSTLELGDSALYLCASSLAGTNTEAFFGQGTRLTVV.

This clonotype has at least ten counts. This beta chain is off target for a library built for alpha chains, so its abundance means little. The chain recombines TRBV7-2 with TRBJ2-4, with 9 bases identical to TRBD2. The V gene end was trimmed by 5 bases and the J gene end by 4 bases; junction bases not matched to a gene: 9. Germline V gene sequence: CDR1 SGHTA, CDR2 FQGNSA. The CDR3 is 16 residues long. As DNA, the CDR3 is TGTGCCAGCAGCCACGCTAGCGGGAAGTCTAAAAACATTCAGTACTTC. As protein: CASSHASGKSKNIQYF.

There are many counts of this clonotype. The size of this beta chain means little, since it is a stray read in a library made for alpha chains. J is TRBJ2-1 and V is TRBV18, with 10 nucleotides matching TRBD1. The CDR3 length is 13 residues. The germline gives CDR1 KGHSH, CDR2 LQKENI. Trimming cost V 3 bases and J 8 bases; bases outside gene matches: 1. The CDR3 region is CASSPGQGDEQFF. Here the CDR3 DNA reads TGTGCCAGCTCACCCGGACAGGGGGATGAGCAGTTCTTC.

This clonotype was counted many times. A library made for alpha chains picked up this beta chain off target, so its size means little. This sequence joins TRBV5-6 and TRBJ1-5; 9 nucleotides match TRBD1. V dropped 0 bases and J dropped 4; count of bases not matched to a gene: 2. Germline V gene data show CDR1 as SGHDT and CDR2 as YYEEEE. CDR3 length: 15 amino acids. CDR3 nucleotide sequence: TGTGCCAGCAGCTTGGCCGGGACAGGGAATCAGCCCCAGCATTTT. Translating it yields CASSLAGTGNQPQHF.

This clonotype was seen repeatedly, ten times or more. In a library made to pick up alpha chains, this beta chain is a stray read with a size that means little. V is TRBV20-1 and J is TRBJ2-5, with TRBD2 matching 9 bases. This CDR3 is built from 14 residues. From germline, CDR1 is DFQATT and CDR2 SNEGSKA (reference sequence). Trimming at V came to 1 base and at J to 2 bases, leaving 2 bases not matched to a gene. The CDR3 loop reads CSARVAGEQETQYF. The CDR3 DNA is TGCAGTGCTAGAGTAGCGGGGGAGCAAGAGACCCAGTACTTC.

The sample holds many counts of this clonotype. A library prepared for alpha chains yielded this beta chain as an off-target read; its size is of little meaning. The chain employs TRBV20-1 and TRBJ2-7; 8 nucleotides align to TRBD2. CDR3 size: 13 residues. V shed 6 bases and J 2 bases; nucleotides not matched to a gene: 6. CDR1 and CDR2 from the germline V gene are DFQATT and SNEGSKA (reference sequence). The CDR3: CSAERGQAYEQYV. In nucleotides, the CDR3 is TGCAGTGCCGAGCGGGGGCAAGCCTACGAGCAGTACGTC.

This clonotype qualifies as medium-sized (0.01 to 0.1%). Since it is a stray read in a library aimed at alpha chains, this beta chain has a size that is not meaningful. The chain is built from TRBV9 and TRBJ1-2; D is unclear. The CDR3 runs 15 residues. V lost 2 bases to trimming and J lost 5 bases, with 16 bases between them. Germline V gene data show CDR1 as SGDLS and CDR2 as YYNGEE. Here the CDR3 reads CASSVSSTEFYGYTF. CDR3 in DNA: TGTGCCAGCAGCGTCTCATCCACGGAGTTTTATGGCTACACCTTC.

This clonotype was observed a handful of times. The library was designed around alpha chains, so this beta chain is a stray read whose abundance carries little weight. The chain couples TRBV19 to TRBJ2-3; 7 bases fit TRBD1. The CDR3 covers 15 residues. Germline V gives CDR1 LNHDA, CDR2 SQIVND (reference sequence). The J segment lost 2 bases and the V segment lost 7 bases, leaving 9 bases of the junction unmatched. The CDR3 protein is CASNPGGQSTDTQYF. DNA of the CDR3: TGTGCCAGTAATCCAGGGGGACAGTCCACAGATACGCAGTATTTT.

By proportion, this clonotype is large. This beta chain represents an off-target read in a library built for alpha chains; its size is of limited meaning. The chain employs TRBV11-2 and TRBJ1-1; D is unresolved. This CDR3 region has 12 residues. V was trimmed by 3 bases and J by 2 bases, leaving 4 bases between them. CDR1 and CDR2 (germline): SGHAT, FQNNGV. For the CDR3, the DNA is TGTGCCAGCAGCTTCCCTAACACTGAAGCTTTCTTT. Protein product: CASSFPNTEAFF.

By frequency in the sample, this clonotype is medium-sized. This beta chain is off target for a library built for alpha chains, so its abundance means little. The V call is TRBV15, the J call TRBJ2-3; 7 bases fit TRBD1. The CDR3 length is 16 residues. Germline CDR1 and CDR2: LNHNV and YYDKDF (reference sequence). V gave up 3 bases and J gave up 2 bases; unmatched junction bases: 8. The CDR3 region has the DNA TGTGCCACCAGCAGCACCGGGACAGCCTACACAGATACGCAGTATTTT. This codes for CATSSTGTAYTDTQYF.

This clonotype came up many times. With the library built for alpha chains, this beta chain is off target and its frequency is not meaningful. The chain couples TRBV20-1 to TRBJ1-1; no clear D. Trimming removed 3 bases from V and 0 bases from J, with 8 bases in between. Per germline, CDR1 DFQATT and CDR2 SNEGSKA (reference sequence). The CDR3 runs to 13 residues. CDR3 in DNA: TGCAGTGCTAGCACAGACATGAACACTGAAGCTTTCTTT. Amino acid sequence: CSASTDMNTEAFF.

The sample holds many counts of this clonotype. This beta chain turned up in a library designed for alpha chains; as an off-target read, its abundance says little. The chain recombines TRBV6-1 with TRBJ2-3; D tentatively fits TRBD1 or TRBD2 (5 bases each). CDR1 is MNHNS and CDR2 is SASEGT in the germline V gene. This CDR3 contains 12 residues. V lost 7 bases and J lost 6, with 11 bases in between. The CDR3 spells CASKGPPDTQYF. The CDR3 DNA reads as TGTGCCAGCAAGGGACCGCCGGATACGCAGTATTTT.

This clonotype was seen more than once but under ten times. A library made for alpha chains picked up this beta chain off target, so its size means little. The chain joins TRBV29-1 to TRBJ2-3; 12 bases are a match to TRBD1. CDR3 size: 19 residues. V was pared by 2 bases and J by 1 base, with 13 bases of the junction left unmatched. Germline lookup yields CDR1 SQVTM and CDR2 ANQGSEA. CDR3: CSVEKPRGTGGGGTDTQYF. For the CDR3, the DNA is TGCAGCGTTGAAAAGCCCCGGGGGACAGGGGGCGGGGGCACAGATACGCAGTATTTT.